The next 3 T cell receptor beta chains were all read from a single sample in a study of cytomegalovirus exposure and HLA in healthy donors. The PCR made use of 60 Vbeta and 13 Jbeta primers. Sequencing used immunoSEQ multiplex PCR; TCRdb keeps in-frame clones, though not all of them. The sample lists around 140,000 clones, around 73% occurring once. Sequencing input: PBMCs. The receptor source for this set is a woman in her late teens or twenties in good health and CMV-seronegative.

The chain uses TRBV29-1 and TRBJ2-4, with D possibly matching TRBD2 (6 bases). The V and J ends lost 4 bases and 1 base respectively, with 11 bases between them. The CDR3 has 14 residues. Germline lookup yields CDR1 SQVTM and CDR2 ANQGSEA. The CDR3 is CSVVVRGAKNIQYF. CDR3 nucleotide sequence: TGCAGCGTTGTCGTTCGGGGGGCCAAAAACATTCAGTACTTC. Variable domain in full (rest from reference TRBV29-1 and TRBJ2-4): SAVISQKPSRDICQRGTSLTIQCQVDSQVTMMFWYRQQPGQSLTLIATANQGSEATYESGFVIDKFPISRPNLTFSTLTVSNMSPEDSSIYLCSVVVRGAKNIQYFGAGTRLSVL.

The CDR3 region is CASSLKGRSIFYTF. CDR3 DNA: TGTGCCAGCAGCTTGAAGGGGCGCTCGATATTCTACACCTTC. The rearrangement joins TRBV5-5 to TRBJ1-2; possible D gene TRBD1, 5 bases. Trimming cost V 1 base and J 10 bases, with 17 bases left between them. In germline, CDR1 is SGHKS, CDR2 YYEKEE (reference sequence). The CDR3 runs to 14 residues.

CDR3 bases: TGCAGCGTTGTGGTCGGGGCGGGAGGTCCCGGGGAGCTGTTTTTT. It is translated as CSVVVGAGGPGELFF. This chain uses TRBV29-1 with TRBJ2-2; 8 bases match TRBD2. V gave up 4 bases and J gave up 6 bases; unmatched junction bases: 10. Germline assignment: CDR1 SQVTM and CDR2 ANQGSEA. This CDR3 is built from 15 residues.